Listed here are 12 T cell receptor beta chains from one sample, sequenced in a study of post-analysis software for immune sequencing data. Points from the study as a whole: Patients carried roughly 5 TRBV segments more frequently than controls did, and TRBV5-6, TRBV5-1 and TRBV20-1 were among them.

Unique molecular identifiers were built into the TCR beta cDNA libraries. Via MiXCR, TCRdb re-called the PCR reads, giving one row per CDR3 protein. Here the sample spans approximately 730,000 distinct CDR3 sequences, just under 30% being singletons. These receptors have no known antigen. Sequenced input: blood. The receptor source for this set is a girl aged 5 to 17 with multiple sclerosis.

This clonotype was counted a few times. This chain uses TRBV7-9 with TRBJ2-3; 7 bases agree with TRBD2. The CDR3 consists of 15 residues. Germline V gives CDR1 SEHNR, CDR2 FQNEAQ (reference sequence). V lost 5 bases to trimming and J lost 3 bases; unmatched junction nucleotides: 8. The CDR3 DNA reads as TGTGCCAGCAGCCGAGCGGGGCGGGGAACAGATACGCAGTATTTT. Residues: CASSRAGRGTDTQYF.

The chain couples TRBV27 to TRBJ1-4, with D possibly TRBD1 on 6 matching bases. Germline lookup yields CDR1 MNHEY and CDR2 SMNVEV (reference sequence). V was pared by 6 bases and J by 4 bases, with 12 bases between. This CDR3 is built from 14 residues. CDR3 nucleotides: TGTGCCAGCAGAACAGGGTGGGATAATGAAAAACTGTTTTTT. It specifies CASRTGWDNEKLFF.

CDR3 sequence: CSRGGGYNSPLHF. The CDR3 DNA reads TGCAGCCGGGGGGGAGGGTATAATTCACCCCTCCACTTT. The chain couples TRBV29-1 to TRBJ1-6; a possible D gene is TRBD1 (5 bases). Trimming removed 8 bases from V and 4 bases from J, with 12 bases in between. The CDR3 is 13 residues long. From germline, CDR1 is SQVTM and CDR2 ANQGSEA.

This clonotype was recorded a few times. The V gene is TRBV7-2, the J gene TRBJ2-1, with 11 positions matching TRBD1. Germline CDR1 reads SGHTA; CDR2 reads FQGNSA. With V trimmed by 5 bases and J by 12 bases, 9 bases remained unmatched. The CDR3 totals 14 residues. The CDR3 reads CASSERDRGLGQFF. CDR3 sequence (DNA): TGTGCCAGCAGCGAGCGGGACAGGGGGTTAGGGCAGTTCTTC.

This clonotype was detected a few times. The V gene is TRBV10-3, the J gene TRBJ1-5; no definite D call. CDR1 and CDR2 from the germline V gene are ENHRY and SYGVKD. The CDR3 runs 12 residues. V lost 5 bases and J 0 bases, leaving 2 bases between the germline ends. Here the CDR3 DNA reads TGTGCCATCAGTACTAGCAATCAGCCCCAGCATTTT. Translating it yields CAISTSNQPQHF.

This clonotype was picked up a small number of times. The V gene is TRBV14, the J gene TRBJ2-7; possible D gene TRBD1, 6 bases. The CDR3 contains 14 residues. Germline values: CDR1 SGHDN, CDR2 FVKESK. V lost 4 bases, J lost 3 bases, and 13 bases lay in between. Here the CDR3 reads CASSPRRGSYEQYF. CDR3 sequence (DNA): TGTGCCAGCAGCCCCCGCAGGGGCAGCTACGAGCAGTACTTC.

The chain joins TRBV20-1 to TRBJ1-1, with 9 bases matching TRBD1. This CDR3 region has 18 residues. The germline gives CDR1 DFQATT, CDR2 SNEGSKA (reference sequence). V lost 5 bases to trimming and J lost 7 bases; unmatched junction nucleotides: 23. CDR3 sequence reads: CSARRTGGPRRGWGEAFF. The CDR3 coding sequence is TGCAGTGCTCGACGCACAGGGGGCCCCCGCAGGGGGTGGGGTGAAGCTTTCTTT.

The genes are TRBV4-1 and TRBJ1-6; D ambiguous. Trimming removed 6 bases at V and 0 bases at J, with 9 bases between. The CDR3 has 15 residues. Germline assignment: CDR1 MGHRA and CDR2 YSYEKL. The CDR3 DNA is TGCGCCAGCAGACCCAGGTCCTCCTATAATTCACCCCTCCACTTT. It specifies CASRPRSSYNSPLHF.

The chain is built from TRBV11-2 and TRBJ1-1; no firm D call. V was shortened by 2 bases and J by 0 bases, with 4 bases between the two germline ends. CDR3 length: 13 residues. Germline V gene sequence: CDR1 SGHAT, CDR2 FQNNGV. CDR3 bases: TGTGCCAGCAGCTTATTCCTGAACACTGAAGCTTTCTTT. This codes for CASSLFLNTEAFF.

On this clonotype: A much larger clone differs by one base, so this may be a read error. V and J are TRBV10-3 and TRBJ1-1, with a weak D call TRBD1 (6 bases). Germline V gene sequence: CDR1 ENHRY, CDR2 SYGVKD. The CDR3 runs 14 residues. As DNA, the CDR3 is TGTGCCATCAGTTCTCGGACAGCGAACTCTGAAGCTTTCTTT. Translated, it gives CAISSRTANSEAFF.

The V gene is TRBV6-5, the J gene TRBJ1-2, with TRBD1 matching over 10 bases. This CDR3 contains 14 residues. Germline V gene data show CDR1 as MNHEY and CDR2 as SVGAGI. Trimming removed 5 bases from V and 4 bases from J; junction bases left unmatched: 4. The CDR3 is CASSRGTGAYGYTF. The CDR3, as DNA: TGTGCCAGCAGTAGGGGGACAGGGGCCTATGGCTACACCTTC.

The sample holds a few counts of this clonotype. This chain joins TRBV27 and TRBJ1-3, with D perhaps TRBD1 (5 bases). V shed 6 bases and J shed 2 bases, with 11 bases lying between them. This CDR3 has 14 residues. Germline CDR1 reads MNHEY; CDR2 reads SMNVEV (reference sequence). The CDR3 DNA is TGTGCCAGCAGGCCATCGGGACCTGGAAACACCATATATTTT. It codes for CASRPSGPGNTIYF.